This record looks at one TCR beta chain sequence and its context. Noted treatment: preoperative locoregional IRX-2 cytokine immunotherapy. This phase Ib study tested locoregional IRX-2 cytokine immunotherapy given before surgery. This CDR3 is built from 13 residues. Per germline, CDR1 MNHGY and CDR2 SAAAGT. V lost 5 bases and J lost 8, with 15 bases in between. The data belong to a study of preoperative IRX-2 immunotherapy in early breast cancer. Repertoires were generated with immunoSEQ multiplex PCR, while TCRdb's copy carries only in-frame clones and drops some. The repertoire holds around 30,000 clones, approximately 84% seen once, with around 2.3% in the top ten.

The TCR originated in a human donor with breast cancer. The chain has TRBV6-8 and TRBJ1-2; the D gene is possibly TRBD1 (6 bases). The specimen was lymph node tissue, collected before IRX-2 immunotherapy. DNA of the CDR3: TGTGCCAGCAGTCGACAGGCGATGTGGGGCTACACCTTC. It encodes CASSRQAMWGYTF.